These 30 T cell receptor beta chains share one sample of origin, sequenced in a study of cytomegalovirus exposure and HLA in healthy donors. This PCR relied on a set of 60 Vbeta primers and 13 Jbeta primers. Clones were sequenced by immunoSEQ multiplex PCR, and TCRdb holds only the in-frame ones, with some missing. This table has roughly 150,000 clones, roughly four fifths appearing once. The sample was PBMCs. The source is a woman aged 40 to 50 in good health and CMV-seronegative.

V is TRBV27 and J is TRBJ2-7; TRBD1 aligns across 12 bases. From germline, CDR1 is MNHEY and CDR2 SMNVEV (reference sequence). Trimming cost V 5 bases and J 7 bases; bases outside gene matches: 12. There are 16 residues in the CDR3. CDR3 sequence: CASSTGTGGPSEEQYF. As DNA, the CDR3 is TGTGCCAGCAGTACCGGGACAGGGGGCCCCTCGGAAGAGCAGTACTTC.

This clone was seen a few times. The chain joins TRBV21-1 to TRBJ1-4; the table's D call, TRBD1, was not checked against the DNA. TRBV21-1 is listed as a pseudogene. The CDR3 covers 15 residues. The CDR3 protein is CASSKDRGTNEKLFF. DNA of the CDR3: TGTGCCAGCAGCAAGGACAGGGGCACTAATGAAAAACTGTTTTTT.

V usage is TRBV30 and J usage is TRBJ1-1; possibly TRBD1 for D (5 bases). CDR1 is GTSNPN and CDR2 is SVGIG in the germline V gene (reference sequence). The CDR3 length is 13 residues. The germline V and J ends were trimmed by 2 bases and 0 bases, with 7 bases remaining between them. This chain's CDR3 is CAWSPQVNTEAFF. The CDR3 coding sequence is TGTGCCTGGAGTCCACAGGTGAACACTGAAGCTTTCTTT.

The chain links TRBV28 to TRBJ2-1, with TRBD1 identical over 8 bases. Trimming took 6 bases from V and 6 from J; bases not matched to a gene: 7. CDR3 length equals 14 residues. Per the germline V gene, CDR1 is MDHEN and CDR2 is SYDVKM. In nucleotides, the CDR3 is TGTGCCAGCAGCCCGACAGGGGTGGGCAATGAGCAGTTCTTC. Translation: CASSPTGVGNEQFF. Filled out from reference TRBV28 and TRBJ2-1, the complete variable domain reads DVKVTQSSRYLVKRTGEKVFLECVQDMDHENMFWYRQDPGLGLRLIYFSYDVKMKEKGDIPEGYSVSREKKERFSLILESASTNQTSMYLCASSPTGVGNEQFFGPGTRLTVL.

The chain employs TRBV6-6 and TRBJ1-4; D is undetermined. Germline-derived CDR1 and CDR2 are MNHNY and SVGAGI (reference sequence). The CDR3 has 15 residues. The ends were cut back, 4 bases at V and 7 bases at J, with 16 bases in the middle. The CDR3 here is CASSSHDPTGEKLFF. CDR3 nucleotides: TGTGCCAGCAGTTCCCACGACCCGACGGGTGAAAAACTGTTTTTT.

V is TRBV15 and J is TRBJ2-3; 16 bases are a match to TRBD2. Germline CDR1 reads LNHNV; CDR2 reads YYDKDF (reference sequence). This CDR3 has 20 residues. V dropped 0 bases and J dropped 6; count of bases not matched to a gene: 12. The CDR3 sequence: CATSRDLISGLAGGPDTQYF. CDR3 nucleotide sequence: TGTGCCACCAGCAGAGATCTAATCTCGGGACTAGCGGGAGGGCCCGATACGCAGTATTTT.

The V gene is TRBV5-1, the J gene TRBJ1-2, with D tentatively TRBD1 (6 bases). CDR1 and CDR2 from the germline V gene are SGHRS and YFSETQ. This CDR3 comprises 14 residues. V was trimmed by 0 bases and J by 6 bases, leaving 12 bases between them. CDR3 coding DNA: TGCGCCAGCAGCTTGGTGGACAGTATTAATGGCTACACCTTC. Translating gives CASSLVDSINGYTF.

The chain couples TRBV5-1 to TRBJ1-2, with 8 bases identical to TRBD1. With V trimmed by 4 bases and J by 6 bases, 17 bases remained unmatched. This CDR3 is built from 17 residues. Germline V gene lookup returns CDR1 SGHRS and CDR2 YFSETQ. CDR3 nucleotides: TGCGCCAGCAGCCCCGACAGGGGAAATTTCGGAAGCGATGGCTACACCTTC. Protein: CASSPDRGNFGSDGYTF.

The chain combines TRBV19 with TRBJ2-2; the match to TRBD2 covers 7 bases. CDR3 length: 16 residues. V lost 4 bases to trimming and J lost 5 bases; unmatched junction nucleotides: 10. Germline assignment: CDR1 LNHDA and CDR2 SQIVND (reference sequence). CDR3 region: CASSTGTMIRTGELFF. DNA of the CDR3: TGTGCCAGTAGTACGGGGACTATGATCAGGACCGGGGAGCTGTTTTTT.

This rearrangement joins TRBV11-3 to TRBJ2-3, with D possibly matching TRBD1 (5 bases). The CDR3 totals 14 residues. Germline assignment: CDR1 SGHNT and CDR2 YENEEA. With 2 bases removed from V and 4 bases from J, the gap between germline ends came to 10 bases. The CDR3 protein is CASSLWGEADTQYF. The CDR3 nucleotides read TGTGCCAGCAGCTTATGGGGCGAGGCAGATACGCAGTATTTT.

The J gene is TRBJ2-1, the V gene TRBV9; 9 bases agree with TRBD2. The V segment lost 4 bases and the J segment 13 bases; nucleotides outside the gene matches: 6. The CDR3 sequence is 12 residues long. Germline V gene sequence: CDR1 SGDLS, CDR2 YYNGEE. The CDR3 coding sequence is TGTGCCAGCAGCTCACTAGCGGGTATACAGTTCTTC. As protein: CASSSLAGIQFF. Together with reference TRBV9 and TRBJ2-1, the CDR3 gives the full variable domain: DSGVTQTPKHLITATGQRVTLRCSPRSGDLSVYWYQQSLDQGLQFLIQYYNGEERAKGNILERFSAQQFPDLHSELNLSSLELGDSALYFCASSSLAGIQFFGPGTRLTVL.

The CDR3 sequence: CASSLRPGLAGGLADTQYF. DNA for the CDR3: TGTGCCAGCAGCCTACGGCCGGGACTAGCGGGAGGGTTGGCAGATACGCAGTATTTT. The genes are TRBV11-2 and TRBJ2-3, with 16 bases aligning to TRBD2. The trim removed 5 bases at V and 4 bases at J, leaving 12 bases unmatched. Germline V CDR1 and CDR2: SGHAT, FQNNGV. The CDR3 totals 19 residues.

The chain joins TRBV5-6 to TRBJ2-7; 7 bases align to TRBD1. Unmatched junction bases numbered 5, after V lost 2 bases and J lost 6 bases. The CDR3 length is 13 residues. CDR1 SGHDT and CDR2 YYEEEE come from the germline V gene. The CDR3 spells CASSFSGTAEQYF. The CDR3 coding sequence is TGTGCCAGCAGCTTCTCCGGGACAGCCGAGCAGTACTTC.

This clone was detected only a few times. This chain uses TRBV7-8 with TRBJ2-2, with a possible D match to TRBD2 (7 bases). This CDR3 contains 16 residues. Germline V gene lookup returns CDR1 SGHVS and CDR2 FQNEAQ. The germline V and J ends were trimmed by 1 base and 7 bases, with 16 bases remaining between them. CDR3 nucleotides: TGTGCCAGCAGCTTAGTTGGGGGAGGGGGTCACGGGGAGCTGTTTTTT. Its translation is CASSLVGGGGHGELFF.

The chain uses TRBV30 and TRBJ2-7; 8 bases line up with TRBD2. J lost 6 bases, V lost 5 bases, and 9 bases had no gene match. The CDR3 extends over 13 amino acids. Per the germline V gene, CDR1 is GTSNPN and CDR2 is SVGIG (reference sequence). CDR3: CAWQAGRETEQYF. The CDR3 coding sequence is TGTGCCTGGCAAGCCGGGAGGGAGACCGAGCAGTACTTC.

The count of this clone is one. The chain uses TRBV5-1 and TRBJ2-5; the match to TRBD2 covers 9 bases. Germline V CDR1 and CDR2: SGHRS, YFSETQ. V trimming: 4 bases; J trimming: 5 bases; junction bases outside the gene matches: 12. CDR3 size: 16 residues. CDR3 region: CASSLAPSGESETQYF. DNA for the CDR3: TGCGCCAGCAGCCTCGCCCCTAGCGGGGAGTCGGAGACCCAGTACTTC.

In the case of this clone: The junction differs from germline at one of its ends, possibly a read error. The rearrangement joins TRBV6-5 to TRBJ1-1; no clear D gene. Germline V gene lookup returns CDR1 MNHEY and CDR2 SVGAGI. The CDR3 sequence is 15 residues long. The CDR3 bases are TGTGCCTGCAGTAGTGGAGGGCCGGCGGGCACTGAAGCTTTCTTT. Its translation is CACSSGGPAGTEAFF.

The chain joins TRBV6-6 to TRBJ1-5; no firm D call. The CDR3 spans 13 residues. The V gene lost 5 bases and the J gene lost 6 bases, with 11 bases spanning the gap. CDR1 MNHNY and CDR2 SVGAGI come from the germline V gene (reference sequence). CDR3 region: CASSDLDSQPQHF. Here the CDR3 DNA reads TGTGCCAGCAGTGACCTCGACTCTCAGCCCCAGCATTTT.

The chain uses TRBV5-1 and TRBJ2-7; D is perhaps TRBD2 (6 bases). V lost 1 base, J lost 7 bases, and 12 bases lay in between. The CDR3 is 13 residues long. The germline gives CDR1 SGHRS, CDR2 YFSETQ. The CDR3 DNA follows: TGCGCCAGCAGCTTGTCCCTGGGGAGGGAGCAGTACTTC. Translation gives CASSLSLGREQYF.

The J gene is TRBJ2-1, the V gene TRBV2; tentatively, D is TRBD2 (5 bases). Per the germline V gene, CDR1 is SNHLY and CDR2 is FYNNEI. The germline V and J ends were trimmed by 4 bases and 5 bases, with 9 bases remaining between them. The CDR3 runs 13 residues. For the CDR3, the DNA is TGTGCCAGCAGTGGAGGGTTGCACAATGAGCAGTTCTTC. Encoded protein: CASSGGLHNEQFF.

The chain is built from TRBV30 and TRBJ1-2, with 9 bases aligning to TRBD1. After removal of 1 base from V and 3 bases from J, the junction contained 12 bases not matched to a gene. CDR1 and CDR2 (germline): GTSNPN, SVGIG (reference sequence). The CDR3 has 17 residues. Written as DNA, the CDR3 is TGTGCCTGGAGTGACGCGGACAGGGGCTGGCTCGACTATGGCTACACCTTC. Protein: CAWSDADRGWLDYGYTF. The full variable domain, completed using reference TRBV30 and TRBJ1-2, is SQTIHQWPATLVQPVGSPLSLECTVEGTSNPNLYWYRQAAGRGLQLLFYSVGIGQISSEVPQNLSASRPQDRQFILSSKKLLLSDSGFYLCAWSDADRGWLDYGYTFGSGTRLTVV.

This chain links TRBV5-1 with TRBJ2-5, with a tentative D call TRBD1 (6 bases). V lost 0 bases, J lost 9 bases, and 12 bases lay in between. Germline-derived CDR1 and CDR2 are SGHRS and YFSETQ. This CDR3 is built from 13 residues. The CDR3, as DNA: TGCGCCAGCAGCTTGGGGACAGCCCGGCCCCAGTACTTC. Its protein product is CASSLGTARPQYF.

The chain carries TRBV6-1 and TRBJ1-1, with D maybe TRBD1 (6 bases). V was shortened by 6 bases and J by 1 base, with 12 bases between the two germline ends. There are 14 residues in the CDR3. Germline CDR1 is MNHNS and CDR2 is SASEGT. The CDR3 coding sequence is TGTGCCAGCAGGCGAGGGGGGGGGAACACTGAAGCTTTCTTT. Protein sequence: CASRRGGGNTEAFF.

This rearrangement joins TRBV5-1 to TRBJ2-1, with 8 nucleotides matching TRBD2. The CDR3 extends over 17 amino acids. The V and J ends lost 3 bases and 9 bases, in that order; junction bases with no gene match: 17. The germline CDR1 and CDR2 sequences are SGHRS and YFSETQ. The CDR3 DNA reads as TGCGCCAGCAGCTCTACGAAAGTAGCGGGAACATTCACTGAGCAGTTCTTC. Amino acid sequence: CASSSTKVAGTFTEQFF.

This chain joins TRBV2 and TRBJ2-4; a possible D gene is TRBD1 (6 bases). The CDR3 runs to 15 residues. From germline, CDR1 is SNHLY and CDR2 FYNNEI. The V and J ends lost 1 base and 9 bases respectively, with 16 bases between them. The chain's CDR3 is CASSEEKGGGSIQYF. In nucleotides, the CDR3 is TGTGCCAGCAGTGAAGAGAAAGGGGGTGGGTCCATTCAGTACTTC.

The chain recombines TRBV27 with TRBJ2-7; 11 bases agree with TRBD2. V dropped 6 bases and J dropped 3; count of bases not matched to a gene: 16. Looked up from germline, CDR1 is MNHEY and CDR2 is SMNVEV (reference sequence). The CDR3 loop spans 18 amino acids. The CDR3 reads CASSPIDSGTSGRYEQYF. CDR3 in DNA: TGTGCCAGCAGCCCCATAGATTCCGGGACTAGCGGCCGCTACGAGCAGTACTTC.

This clone occurred once. This chain links TRBV6-1 with TRBJ1-4; 9 bases align to TRBD1. The V and J ends lost 3 bases and 9 bases, in that order; junction bases with no gene match: 8. Germline assignment: CDR1 MNHNS and CDR2 SASEGT. This CDR3 contains 15 residues. The CDR3 spells CASSDARQGEKKLFF. The CDR3 DNA is TGTGCCAGCAGTGATGCCAGACAGGGGGAGAAAAAACTGTTTTTT.

The chain recombines TRBV5-4 with TRBJ2-5, with 7 nucleotides matching TRBD1. Germline CDR1 SGHNT, CDR2 YYREEE (reference sequence). J was trimmed by 5 bases and V by 4 bases; bases with no gene match: 8. The CDR3 runs to 14 residues. In nucleotides, the CDR3 is TGTGCCAGCAGCGAGGGACAGTTGGCGGAGACCCAGTACTTC. It encodes CASSEGQLAETQYF.

The rearrangement uses TRBV14 and TRBJ2-5; D is unclear. This CDR3 has 14 residues. CDR1 is SGHDN, CDR2 FVKESK, per germline. V was cut by 4 bases and J by 0 bases, with 9 bases left in between. CDR3 amino acids: CASSRAEYQETQYF. The DNA of the CDR3 is TGTGCCAGCAGCCGGGCAGAATACCAAGAGACCCAGTACTTC.

The J gene is TRBJ1-2, the V gene TRBV27; 9 positions agree with TRBD1. The germline V gene encodes CDR1 MNHEY and CDR2 SMNVEV (reference sequence). The length of the CDR3 is 17 residues. V was clipped by 4 bases and J by 2 bases; unmatched bases: 11. CDR3 sequence reads: CASSSLPLDRGNYGYTF. For the CDR3, the DNA is TGTGCCAGCAGTTCTCTCCCCTTGGACAGGGGAAACTATGGCTACACCTTC.